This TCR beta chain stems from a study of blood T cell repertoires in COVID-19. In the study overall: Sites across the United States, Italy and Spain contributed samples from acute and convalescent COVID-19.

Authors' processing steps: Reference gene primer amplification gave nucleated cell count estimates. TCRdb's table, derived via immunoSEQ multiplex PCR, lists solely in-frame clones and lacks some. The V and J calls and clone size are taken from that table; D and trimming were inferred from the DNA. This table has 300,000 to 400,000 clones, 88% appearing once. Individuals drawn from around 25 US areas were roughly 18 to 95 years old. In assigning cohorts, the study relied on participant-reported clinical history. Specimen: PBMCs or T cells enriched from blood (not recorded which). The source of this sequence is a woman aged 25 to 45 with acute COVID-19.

This CDR3 is CASSLSYSAGGTYNEQFF. For the CDR3, the DNA is TGTGCCAGCAGTTTATCGTACTCGGCGGGGGGAACCTACAATGAGCAGTTCTTC. The gene calls are TRBV27 and TRBJ2-1, with 8 bases aligning to TRBD2. CDR3 length equals 18 residues. The V gene end was trimmed by 0 bases and the J gene end by 2 bases; junction bases not matched to a gene: 9. Per germline, CDR1 MNHEY and CDR2 SMNVEV (reference sequence).